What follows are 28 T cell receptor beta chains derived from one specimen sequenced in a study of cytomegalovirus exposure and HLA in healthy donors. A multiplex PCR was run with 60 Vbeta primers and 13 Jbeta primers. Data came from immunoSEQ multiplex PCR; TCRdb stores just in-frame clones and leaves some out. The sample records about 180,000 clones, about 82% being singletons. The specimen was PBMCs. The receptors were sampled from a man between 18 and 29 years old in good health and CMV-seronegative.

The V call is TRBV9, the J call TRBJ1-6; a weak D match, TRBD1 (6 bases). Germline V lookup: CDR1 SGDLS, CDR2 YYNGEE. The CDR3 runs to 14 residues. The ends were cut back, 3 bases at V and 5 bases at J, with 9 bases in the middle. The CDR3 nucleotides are TGTGCCAGCAGCGCGTCAGGGGATAATTCACCCCTCCACTTT. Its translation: CASSASGDNSPLHF.

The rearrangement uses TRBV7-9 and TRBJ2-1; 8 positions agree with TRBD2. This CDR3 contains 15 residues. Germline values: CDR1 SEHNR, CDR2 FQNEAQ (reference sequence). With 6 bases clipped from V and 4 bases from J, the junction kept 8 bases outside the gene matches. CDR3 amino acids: CASRPSGGPYNEQFF. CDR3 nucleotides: TGTGCCAGCAGACCGAGCGGGGGCCCTTACAATGAGCAGTTCTTC.

CDR3 residues: CASSLGLTGNEQFF. CDR3 DNA: TGTGCCAGCAGCTTGGGTCTTACGGGCAATGAGCAGTTCTTC. The chain links TRBV5-4 to TRBJ2-1, with D hard to call. The germline V gene encodes CDR1 SGHNT and CDR2 YYREEE (reference sequence). V gave up 0 bases and J gave up 6 bases, with 10 bases separating them. The CDR3 spans 14 residues.

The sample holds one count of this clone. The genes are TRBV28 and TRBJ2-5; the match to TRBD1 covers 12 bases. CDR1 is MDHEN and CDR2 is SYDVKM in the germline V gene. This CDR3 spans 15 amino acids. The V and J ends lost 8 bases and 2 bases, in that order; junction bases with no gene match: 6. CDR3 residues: CASGEGQGAQETQYF. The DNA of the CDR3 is TGTGCCAGCGGAGAGGGACAGGGGGCGCAAGAGACCCAGTACTTC. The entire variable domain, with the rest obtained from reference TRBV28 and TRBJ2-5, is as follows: DVKVTQSSRYLVKRTGEKVFLECVQDMDHENMFWYRQDPGLGLRLIYFSYDVKMKEKGDIPEGYSVSREKKERFSLILESASTNQTSMYLCASGEGQGAQETQYFGPGTRLLVL.

The CDR3 region has the DNA TGTGCCAGCAGCGTTAGAAATGATGAGCAGTTCTTC. It is translated as CASSVRNDEQFF. V gene TRBV9 combines with J gene TRBJ2-1, with D hard to call. The germline gives CDR1 SGDLS, CDR2 YYNGEE. This CDR3 is built from 12 residues. V dropped 2 bases and J dropped 8 bases, with 8 bases sitting between them.

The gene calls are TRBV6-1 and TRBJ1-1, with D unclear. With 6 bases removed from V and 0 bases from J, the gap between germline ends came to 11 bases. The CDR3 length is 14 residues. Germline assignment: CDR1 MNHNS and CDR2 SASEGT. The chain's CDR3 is CASRAPGLNTEAFF. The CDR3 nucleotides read TGTGCCAGCAGGGCGCCCGGGTTGAACACTGAAGCTTTCTTT.

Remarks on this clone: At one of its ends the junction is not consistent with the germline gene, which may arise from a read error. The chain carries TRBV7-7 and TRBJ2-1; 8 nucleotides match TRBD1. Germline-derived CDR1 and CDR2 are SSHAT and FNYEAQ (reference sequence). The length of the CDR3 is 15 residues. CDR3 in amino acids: CASSLVNRGFSEQFF. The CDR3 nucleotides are TGTGCTAGCAGCTTAGTCAACAGGGGGTTTAGTGAGCAGTTCTTC.

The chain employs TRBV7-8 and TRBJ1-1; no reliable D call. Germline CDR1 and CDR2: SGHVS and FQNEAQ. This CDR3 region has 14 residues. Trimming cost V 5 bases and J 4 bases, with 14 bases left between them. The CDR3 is CASSHLGSGTEAFF. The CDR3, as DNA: TGTGCCAGCAGCCACCTGGGCAGCGGCACTGAAGCTTTCTTT.

CDR3 bases: TGTGCCAGCAGCGTAGGCGAAGGACTCACCTACGAGCAGTACTTC. It translates to CASSVGEGLTYEQYF. The chain employs TRBV9 and TRBJ2-5; a possible D gene is TRBD2 (5 bases). The J call is doubtful: the DNA matches TRBJ2-7 better. The CDR3 is made up of 15 amino acids. Looked up from germline, CDR1 is SGDLS and CDR2 is YYNGEE.

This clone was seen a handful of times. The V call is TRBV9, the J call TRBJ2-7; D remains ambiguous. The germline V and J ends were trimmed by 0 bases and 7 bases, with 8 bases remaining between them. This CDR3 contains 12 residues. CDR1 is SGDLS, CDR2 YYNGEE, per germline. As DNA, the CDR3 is TGTGCCAGCAGCGTAGGGGTCGGGGAGCAGTACTTC. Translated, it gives CASSVGVGEQYF.

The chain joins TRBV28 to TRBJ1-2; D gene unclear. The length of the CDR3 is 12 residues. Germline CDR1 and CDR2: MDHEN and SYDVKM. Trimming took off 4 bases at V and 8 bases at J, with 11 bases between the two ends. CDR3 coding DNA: TGTGCCAGCAGTTCGGAAGCGCGGGGCTACACCTTC. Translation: CASSSEARGYTF.

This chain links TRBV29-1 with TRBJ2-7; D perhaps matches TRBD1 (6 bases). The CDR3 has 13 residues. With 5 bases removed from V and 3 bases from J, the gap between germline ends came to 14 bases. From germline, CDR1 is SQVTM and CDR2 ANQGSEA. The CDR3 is CSVILDSDYEQYF. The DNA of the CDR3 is TGCAGCGTTATATTGGACAGTGACTACGAGCAGTACTTC.

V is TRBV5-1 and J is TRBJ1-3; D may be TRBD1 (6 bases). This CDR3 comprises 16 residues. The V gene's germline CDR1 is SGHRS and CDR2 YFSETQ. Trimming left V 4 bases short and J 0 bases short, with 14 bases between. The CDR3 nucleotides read TGCGCCAGCAGCCCAGGACAGCTGAGCTCTGGAAACACCATATATTTT. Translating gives CASSPGQLSSGNTIYF.

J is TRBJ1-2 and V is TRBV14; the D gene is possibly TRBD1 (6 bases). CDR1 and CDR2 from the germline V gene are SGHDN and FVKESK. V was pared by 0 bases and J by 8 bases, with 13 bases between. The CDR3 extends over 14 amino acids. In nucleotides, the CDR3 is TGTGCCAGCAGCCAAGAAGCCAGGGGACGCGGCTACACCTTC. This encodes CASSQEARGRGYTF. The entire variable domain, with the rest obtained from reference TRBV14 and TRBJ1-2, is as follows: EAGVTQFPSHSVIEKGQTVTLRCDPISGHDNLYWYRRVMGKEIKFLLHFVKESKQDESGMPNNRFLAERTGGTYSTLKVQPAELEDSGVYFCASSQEARGRGYTFGSGTRLTVV.

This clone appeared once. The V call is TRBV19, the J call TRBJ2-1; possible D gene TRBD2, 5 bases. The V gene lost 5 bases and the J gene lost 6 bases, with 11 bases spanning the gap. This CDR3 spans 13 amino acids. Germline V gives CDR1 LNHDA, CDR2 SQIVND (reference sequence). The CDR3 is CASSPDFSNEQFF. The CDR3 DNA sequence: TGTGCCAGTAGTCCGGACTTCAGCAATGAGCAGTTCTTC.

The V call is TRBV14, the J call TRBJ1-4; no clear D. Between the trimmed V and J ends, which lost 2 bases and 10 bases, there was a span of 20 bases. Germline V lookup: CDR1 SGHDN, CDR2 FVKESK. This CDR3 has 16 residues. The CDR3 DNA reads TGTGCCAGCAGCCAATGGAATATGGTGGGCGCGGGAAAACTGTTTTTT. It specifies CASSQWNMVGAGKLFF. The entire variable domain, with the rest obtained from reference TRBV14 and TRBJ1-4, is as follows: EAGVTQFPSHSVIEKGQTVTLRCDPISGHDNLYWYRRVMGKEIKFLLHFVKESKQDESGMPNNRFLAERTGGTYSTLKVQPAELEDSGVYFCASSQWNMVGAGKLFFGSGTQLSVL.

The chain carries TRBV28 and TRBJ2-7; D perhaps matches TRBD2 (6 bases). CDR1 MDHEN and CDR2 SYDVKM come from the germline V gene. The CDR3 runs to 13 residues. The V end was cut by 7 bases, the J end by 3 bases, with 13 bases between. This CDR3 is CASKTGVLYEQYF. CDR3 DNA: TGTGCCAGCAAAACGGGAGTACTCTACGAGCAGTACTTC.

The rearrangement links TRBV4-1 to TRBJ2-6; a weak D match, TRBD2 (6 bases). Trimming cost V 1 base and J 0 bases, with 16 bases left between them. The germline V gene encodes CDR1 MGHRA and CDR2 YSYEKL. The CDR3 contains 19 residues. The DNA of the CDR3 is TGCGCCAGCAGCCAAGCGGGGCGGGGTAAACTCTCTGGGGCCAACGTCCTGACTTTC. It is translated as CASSQAGRGKLSGANVLTF.

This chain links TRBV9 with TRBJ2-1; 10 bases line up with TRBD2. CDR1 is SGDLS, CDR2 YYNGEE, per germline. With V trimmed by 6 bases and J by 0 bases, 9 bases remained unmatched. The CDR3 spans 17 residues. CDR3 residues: CASTHGSGGASYNEQFF. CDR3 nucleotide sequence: TGTGCCAGCACCCATGGCAGCGGGGGGGCCTCCTACAATGAGCAGTTCTTC.

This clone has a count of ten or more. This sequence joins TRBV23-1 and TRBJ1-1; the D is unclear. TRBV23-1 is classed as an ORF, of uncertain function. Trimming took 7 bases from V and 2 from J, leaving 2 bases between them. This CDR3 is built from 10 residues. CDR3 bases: TGCGCCAGCATAAACACTGAAGCTTTCTTT. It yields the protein CASINTEAFF.

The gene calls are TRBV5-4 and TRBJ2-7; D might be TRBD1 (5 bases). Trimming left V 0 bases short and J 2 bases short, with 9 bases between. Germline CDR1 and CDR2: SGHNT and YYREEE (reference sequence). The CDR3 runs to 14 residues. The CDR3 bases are TGTGCCAGCAGCTTGGGTAGGGGTCCCTACGAGCAGTACTTC. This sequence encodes CASSLGRGPYEQYF. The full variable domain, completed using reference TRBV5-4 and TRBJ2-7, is ETGVTQSPTHLIKTRGQQVTLRCSSQSGHNTVSWYQQALGQGPQFIFQYYREEENGRGNFPPRFSGLQFPNYSSELNVNALELDDSALYLCASSLGRGPYEQYFGPGTRLTVT.

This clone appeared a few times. CDR3 sequence reads: CASTRQYSYEQYF. Written as DNA, the CDR3 is TGTGCCAGCACCCGACAGTACTCCTACGAGCAGTACTTC. The rearrangement joins TRBV6-1 to TRBJ2-5, with D maybe TRBD1 (5 bases). The J call may be in error: the DNA end matches TRBJ2-7 better. From germline, CDR1 is MNHNS and CDR2 SASEGT. The CDR3 is 13 amino acids.

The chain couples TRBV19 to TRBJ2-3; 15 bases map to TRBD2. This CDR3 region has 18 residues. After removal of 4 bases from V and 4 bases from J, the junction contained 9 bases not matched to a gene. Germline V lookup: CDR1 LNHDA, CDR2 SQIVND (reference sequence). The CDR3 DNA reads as TGTGCCAGTAGTAATGGAGGACTAGCGGGGGGGCTTCCAGATACGCAGTATTTT. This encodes CASSNGGLAGGLPDTQYF.

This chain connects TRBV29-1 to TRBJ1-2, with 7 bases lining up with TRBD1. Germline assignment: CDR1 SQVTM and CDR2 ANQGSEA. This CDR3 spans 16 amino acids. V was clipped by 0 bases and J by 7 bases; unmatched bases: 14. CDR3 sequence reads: CSVEDQKGAWGSGYTF. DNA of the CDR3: TGCAGCGTTGAAGATCAGAAGGGGGCGTGGGGTTCTGGCTACACCTTC.

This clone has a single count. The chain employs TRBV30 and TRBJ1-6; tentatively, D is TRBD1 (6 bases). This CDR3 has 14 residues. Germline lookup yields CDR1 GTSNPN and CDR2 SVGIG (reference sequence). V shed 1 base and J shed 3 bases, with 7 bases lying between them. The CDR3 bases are TGTGCCTGGAGTGAGGACAGCTATAATTCACCCCTCCACTTT. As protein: CAWSEDSYNSPLHF.

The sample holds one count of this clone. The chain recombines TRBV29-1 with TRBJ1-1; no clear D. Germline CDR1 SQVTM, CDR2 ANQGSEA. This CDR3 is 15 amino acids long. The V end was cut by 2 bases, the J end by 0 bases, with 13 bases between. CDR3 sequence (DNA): TGCAGCGTTGAATATAGCTCGGCCCTGAACACTGAAGCTTTCTTT. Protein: CSVEYSSALNTEAFF.

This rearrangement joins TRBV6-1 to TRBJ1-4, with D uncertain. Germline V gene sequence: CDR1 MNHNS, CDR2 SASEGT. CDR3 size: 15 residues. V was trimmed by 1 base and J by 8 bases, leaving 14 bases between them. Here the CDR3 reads CASSEGLGSLEKLFF. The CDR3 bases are TGTGCCAGCAGTGAAGGCTTGGGCAGTTTAGAAAAACTGTTTTTT.

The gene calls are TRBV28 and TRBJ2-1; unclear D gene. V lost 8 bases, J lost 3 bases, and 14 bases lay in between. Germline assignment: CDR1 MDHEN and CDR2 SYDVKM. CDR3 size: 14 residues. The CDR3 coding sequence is TGTGCCAGCGTCGGCGGCGGCAGCTACAATGAGCAGTTCTTC. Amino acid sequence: CASVGGGSYNEQFF.